The text below deals with one T cell receptor beta chain. Authors' methods: Counts of nucleated cells, estimated from reference gene primer amplification, were obtained. Repertoires were generated with immunoSEQ multiplex PCR, while TCRdb's copy carries only in-frame clones and drops some. The V and J calls and clone size are taken from that table; D and trimming were inferred from the DNA. The data show more than 65,000 clones, about four fifths seen once. The source of the sample is a study of blood T cell repertoires in COVID-19. Across the study: Some COVID-19 samples were acute and others convalescent; all came from the United States, Italy and Spain. PBMCs, B-cell-depleted T cells, or T cells were the source of the cDNA or gDNA that made up the material.

This TCR derives from a woman aged 55-70 years with acute or convalescent COVID-19. Sequenced: peripheral blood.

Written as DNA, the CDR3 is TGTGCCAGCAGCTTATCAGGGGCTGGAAACACCATATATTTT. Protein product: CASSLSGAGNTIYF. The chain employs TRBV7-6 and TRBJ1-3, with D possibly TRBD1 on 6 matching bases. V lost 2 bases and J 2 bases, leaving 7 bases between the germline ends. The CDR3 is 14 amino acids. Germline CDR1 SGHVS, CDR2 FNYEAQ.